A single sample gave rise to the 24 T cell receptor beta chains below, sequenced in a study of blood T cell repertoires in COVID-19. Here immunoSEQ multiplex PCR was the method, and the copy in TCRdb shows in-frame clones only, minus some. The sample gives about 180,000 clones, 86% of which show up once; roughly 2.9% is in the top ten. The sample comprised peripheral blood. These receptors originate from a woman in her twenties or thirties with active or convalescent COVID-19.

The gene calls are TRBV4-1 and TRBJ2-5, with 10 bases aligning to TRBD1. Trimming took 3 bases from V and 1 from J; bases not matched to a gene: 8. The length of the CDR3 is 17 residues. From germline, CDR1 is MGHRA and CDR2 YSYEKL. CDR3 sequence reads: CASSQLGTGARQETQYF. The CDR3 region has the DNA TGCGCCAGCAGCCAGCTCGGGACAGGGGCCCGCCAAGAGACCCAGTACTTC.

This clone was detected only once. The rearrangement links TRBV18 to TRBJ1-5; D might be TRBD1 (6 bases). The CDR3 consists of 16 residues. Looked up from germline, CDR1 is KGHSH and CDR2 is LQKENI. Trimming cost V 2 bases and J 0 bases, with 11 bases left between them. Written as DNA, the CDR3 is TGTGCCAGCTCACCAGGAAAGGGGGATAGCAATCAGCCCCAGCATTTT. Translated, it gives CASSPGKGDSNQPQHF. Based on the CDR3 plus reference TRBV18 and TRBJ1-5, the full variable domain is NAGVMQNPRHLVRRRGQEARLRCSPMKGHSHVYWYRQLPEEGLKFMVYLQKENIIDESGMPKERFSAEFPKEGPSILRIQQVVRGDSAAYFCASSPGKGDSNQPQHFGDGTRLSIL.

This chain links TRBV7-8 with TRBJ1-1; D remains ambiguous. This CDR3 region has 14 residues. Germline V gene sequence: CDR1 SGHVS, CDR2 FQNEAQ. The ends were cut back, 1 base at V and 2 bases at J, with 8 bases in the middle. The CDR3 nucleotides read TGTGCCAGCAGCTTAGAACGGAGAAACACTGAAGCTTTCTTT. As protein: CASSLERRNTEAFF.

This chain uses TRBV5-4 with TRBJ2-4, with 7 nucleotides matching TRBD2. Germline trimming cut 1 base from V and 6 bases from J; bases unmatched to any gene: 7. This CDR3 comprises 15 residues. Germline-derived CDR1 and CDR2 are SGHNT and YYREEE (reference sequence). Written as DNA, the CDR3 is TGTGCCAGCAGCTTGTCGGGGAGGGACGTAAACATTCAGTACTTC. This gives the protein CASSLSGRDVNIQYF.

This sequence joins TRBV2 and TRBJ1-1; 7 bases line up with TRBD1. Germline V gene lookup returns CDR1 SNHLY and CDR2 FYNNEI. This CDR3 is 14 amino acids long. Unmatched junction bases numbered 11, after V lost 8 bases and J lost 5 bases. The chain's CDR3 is CASGLDREVTEAFF. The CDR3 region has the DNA TGTGCCAGCGGTTTAGACAGGGAAGTTACTGAAGCTTTCTTT.

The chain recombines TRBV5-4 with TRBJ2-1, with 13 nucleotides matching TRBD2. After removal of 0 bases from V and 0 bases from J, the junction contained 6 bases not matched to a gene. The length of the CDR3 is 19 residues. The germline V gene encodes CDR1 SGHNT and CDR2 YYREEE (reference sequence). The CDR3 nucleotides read TGTGCCAGCAGCTTGGCCGGGACTAGCGGGGCCCTCTCCTACAATGAGCAGTTCTTC. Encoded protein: CASSLAGTSGALSYNEQFF.

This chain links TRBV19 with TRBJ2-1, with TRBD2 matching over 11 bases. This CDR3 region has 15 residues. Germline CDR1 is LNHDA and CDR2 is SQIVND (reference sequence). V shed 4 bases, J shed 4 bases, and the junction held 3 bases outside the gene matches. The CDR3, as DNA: TGTGCCAGTAGTACGACTAGCGGGGAGTACAATGAGCAGTTCTTC. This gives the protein CASSTTSGEYNEQFF.

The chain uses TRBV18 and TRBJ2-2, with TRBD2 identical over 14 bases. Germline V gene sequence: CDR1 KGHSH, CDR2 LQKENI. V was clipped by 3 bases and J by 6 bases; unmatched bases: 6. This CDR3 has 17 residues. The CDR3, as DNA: TGTGCCAGCTCACCGCAGACTAGCGGGAGGGCCCCCGGGGAGCTGTTTTTT. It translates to CASSPQTSGRAPGELFF. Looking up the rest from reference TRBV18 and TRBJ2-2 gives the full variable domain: NAGVMQNPRHLVRRRGQEARLRCSPMKGHSHVYWYRQLPEEGLKFMVYLQKENIIDESGMPKERFSAEFPKEGPSILRIQQVVRGDSAAYFCASSPQTSGRAPGELFFGEGSRLTVL.

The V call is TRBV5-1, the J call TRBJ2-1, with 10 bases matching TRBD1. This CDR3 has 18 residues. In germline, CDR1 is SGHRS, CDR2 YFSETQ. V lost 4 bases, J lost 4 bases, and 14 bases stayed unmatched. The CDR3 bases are TGCGCCAGCAGCGGGCCGGGACAGGGGTCCCAAGGGTACAATGAGCAGTTCTTC. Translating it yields CASSGPGQGSQGYNEQFF.

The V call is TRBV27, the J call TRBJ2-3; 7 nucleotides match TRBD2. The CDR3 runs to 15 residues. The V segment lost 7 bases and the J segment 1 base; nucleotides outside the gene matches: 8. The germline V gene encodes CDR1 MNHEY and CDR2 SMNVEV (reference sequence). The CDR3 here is CASTQRGVGTDTQYF. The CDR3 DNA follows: TGTGCCAGCACCCAACGGGGGGTCGGCACAGATACGCAGTATTTT.

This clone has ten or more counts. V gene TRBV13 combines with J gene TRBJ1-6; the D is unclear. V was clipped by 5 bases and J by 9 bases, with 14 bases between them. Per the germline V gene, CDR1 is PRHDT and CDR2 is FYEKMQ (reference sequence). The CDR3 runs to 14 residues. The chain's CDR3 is CASSPGSVASPLHF. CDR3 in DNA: TGTGCCAGCAGCCCCGGGTCCGTGGCTTCACCCCTCCACTTT.

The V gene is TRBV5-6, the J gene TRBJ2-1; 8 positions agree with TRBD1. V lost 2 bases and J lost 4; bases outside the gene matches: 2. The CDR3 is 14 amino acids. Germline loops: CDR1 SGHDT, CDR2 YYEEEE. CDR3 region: CASSFRGLYNEQFF. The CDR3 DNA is TGTGCCAGCAGCTTCAGGGGGCTTTACAATGAGCAGTTCTTC.

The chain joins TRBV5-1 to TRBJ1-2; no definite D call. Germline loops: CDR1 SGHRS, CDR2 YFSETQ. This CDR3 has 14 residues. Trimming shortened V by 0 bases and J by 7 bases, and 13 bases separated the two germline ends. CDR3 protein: CASSLETTRSGYTF. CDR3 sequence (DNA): TGCGCCAGCAGCTTGGAAACTACAAGGTCTGGCTACACCTTC.

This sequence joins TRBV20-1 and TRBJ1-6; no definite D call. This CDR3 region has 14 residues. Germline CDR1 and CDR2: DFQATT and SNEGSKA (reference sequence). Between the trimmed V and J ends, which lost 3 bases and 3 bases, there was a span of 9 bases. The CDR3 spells CSASASLYNSPLHF. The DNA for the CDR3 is TGCAGTGCTAGTGCGTCCCTCTATAATTCACCCCTCCACTTT.

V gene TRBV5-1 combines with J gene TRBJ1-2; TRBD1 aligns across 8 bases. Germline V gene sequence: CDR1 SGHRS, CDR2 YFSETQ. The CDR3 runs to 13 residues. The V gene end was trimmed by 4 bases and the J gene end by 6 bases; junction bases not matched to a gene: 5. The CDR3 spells CASSTPTGDGYTF. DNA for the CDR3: TGCGCCAGCAGCACCCCGACAGGGGATGGCTACACCTTC.

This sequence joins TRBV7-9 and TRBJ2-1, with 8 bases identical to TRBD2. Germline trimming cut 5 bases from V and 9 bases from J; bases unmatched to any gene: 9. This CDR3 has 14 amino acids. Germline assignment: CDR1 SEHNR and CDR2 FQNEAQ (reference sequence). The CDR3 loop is CASSPSGSHSEQFF. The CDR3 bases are TGTGCCAGCAGCCCAAGCGGGAGTCATAGTGAGCAGTTCTTC.

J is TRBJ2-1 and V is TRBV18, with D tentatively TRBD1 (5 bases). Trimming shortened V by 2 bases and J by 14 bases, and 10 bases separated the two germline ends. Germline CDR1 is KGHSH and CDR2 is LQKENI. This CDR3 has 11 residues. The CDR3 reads CASSPTGRKFF. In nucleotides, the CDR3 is TGTGCCAGCTCACCAACAGGCCGCAAGTTCTTC.

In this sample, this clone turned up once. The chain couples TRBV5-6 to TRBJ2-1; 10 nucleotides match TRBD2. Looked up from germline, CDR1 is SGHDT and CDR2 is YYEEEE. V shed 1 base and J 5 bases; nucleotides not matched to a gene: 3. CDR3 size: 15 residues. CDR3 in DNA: TGTGCCAGCAGCTTGAGGACTAGCGGAAACAATGAGCAGTTCTTC. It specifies CASSLRTSGNNEQFF.

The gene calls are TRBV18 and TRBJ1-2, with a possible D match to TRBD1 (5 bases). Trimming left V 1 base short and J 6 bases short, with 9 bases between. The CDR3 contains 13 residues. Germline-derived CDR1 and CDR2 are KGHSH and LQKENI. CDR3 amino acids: CASSPQGNDGYTF. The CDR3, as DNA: TGTGCCAGCTCACCACAGGGGAATGATGGCTACACCTTC.

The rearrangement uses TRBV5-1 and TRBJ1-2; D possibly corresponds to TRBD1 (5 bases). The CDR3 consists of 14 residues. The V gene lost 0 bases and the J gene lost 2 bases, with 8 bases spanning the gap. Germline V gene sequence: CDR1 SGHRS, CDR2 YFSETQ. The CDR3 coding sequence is TGCGCCAGCAGCTTGGCCCCAGGGAACTATGGCTACACCTTC. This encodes CASSLAPGNYGYTF.

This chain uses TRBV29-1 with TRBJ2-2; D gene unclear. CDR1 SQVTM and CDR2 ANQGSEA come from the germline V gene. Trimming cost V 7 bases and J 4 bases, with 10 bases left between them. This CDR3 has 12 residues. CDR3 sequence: CSAWAFTGELFF. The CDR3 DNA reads TGCAGCGCTTGGGCCTTCACCGGGGAGCTGTTTTTT.

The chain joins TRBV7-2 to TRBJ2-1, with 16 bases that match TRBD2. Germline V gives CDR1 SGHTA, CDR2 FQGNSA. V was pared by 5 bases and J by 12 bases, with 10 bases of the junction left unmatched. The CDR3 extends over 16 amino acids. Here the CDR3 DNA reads TGTGCCAGCAGCGCCACCGGGACTAGCGGGAGGGCGGGGCAGTTCTTC. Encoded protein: CASSATGTSGRAGQFF.

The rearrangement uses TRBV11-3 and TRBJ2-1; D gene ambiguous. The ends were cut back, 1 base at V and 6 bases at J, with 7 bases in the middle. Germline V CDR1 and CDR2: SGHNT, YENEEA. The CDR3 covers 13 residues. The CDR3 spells CASSLGLRNEQFF. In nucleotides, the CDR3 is TGTGCCAGCAGCTTAGGTTTGCGCAATGAGCAGTTCTTC. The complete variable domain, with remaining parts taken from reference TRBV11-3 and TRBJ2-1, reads EAGVVQSPRYKIIEKKQPVAFWCNPISGHNTLYWYLQNLGQGPELLIRYENEEAVDDSQLPKDRFSAERLKGVDSTLKIQPAELGDSAVYLCASSLGLRNEQFFGPGTRLTVL.

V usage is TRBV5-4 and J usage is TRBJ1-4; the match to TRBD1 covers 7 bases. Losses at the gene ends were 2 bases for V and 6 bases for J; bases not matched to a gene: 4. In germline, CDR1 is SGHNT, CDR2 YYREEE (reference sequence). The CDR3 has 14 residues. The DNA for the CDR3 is TGTGCCAGCAGCTTAAGGACAGGAGATGAAAAACTGTTTTTT. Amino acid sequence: CASSLRTGDEKLFF. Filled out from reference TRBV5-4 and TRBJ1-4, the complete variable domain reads ETGVTQSPTHLIKTRGQQVTLRCSSQSGHNTVSWYQQALGQGPQFIFQYYREEENGRGNFPPRFSGLQFPNYSSELNVNALELDDSALYLCASSLRTGDEKLFFGSGTQLSVL.